The 4 T cell receptor beta chains listed next were all sequenced from one sample in a study of blood T cell repertoires in COVID-19 (TCRdb year 2020). Library creation used the immunoSEQ multiplex PCR assay. TCRdb holds this immuneACCESS table with in-frame rearrangements only. Some clones are missing; in checked studies, unresolved V genes explain under half, and the rest has no known cause. The sample table lists approximately 220,000 clones, around nine tenths of them with a count of one. The biggest ten clones account for approximately 6.2% of the sample. The material sequenced was peripheral blood. The receptors were sampled from a man aged 55 to 70 who had recovered from COVID-19.

This clone has just a few counts. The J gene is TRBJ1-1, the V gene TRBV7-3; D remains unclear. Germline CDR1 SGHTA, CDR2 FQGTGA. The length of the CDR3 is 13 residues. V dropped 5 bases and J dropped 10 bases, with 17 bases sitting between them. For the CDR3, the DNA is TGTGCCAGCAGCGTCCTAGAGGAAAGTAGAGCTTTCTTT. Protein product: CASSVLEESRAFF.

J is TRBJ1-2 and V is TRBV6-4, with 10 bases aligning to TRBD1. The germline V gene has CDR1 MRHNA and CDR2 SNTAGT. The CDR3 contains 14 residues. With 5 bases clipped from V and 7 bases from J, the junction kept 7 bases outside the gene matches. The CDR3 loop is CASSPMGQGSGYTF. The DNA of the CDR3 is TGTGCCAGCAGTCCTATGGGACAGGGGTCTGGCTACACCTTC.

V and J are TRBV4-3 and TRBJ2-3; the match to TRBD1 covers 12 bases. Germline loops: CDR1 LGHNA, CDR2 YSLEER. Unmatched junction bases numbered 4, after V lost 0 bases and J lost 6 bases. The CDR3 covers 16 residues. Here the CDR3 reads CASSQEGQGASDTQYF. The CDR3 nucleotides are TGCGCCAGCAGCCAAGAGGGACAGGGGGCGTCGGATACGCAGTATTTT.

The chain is built from TRBV5-6 and TRBJ1-2, with D tentatively TRBD1 (5 bases). Per germline, CDR1 SGHDT and CDR2 YYEEEE. The CDR3 is 16 amino acids. V shed 1 base and J shed 0 bases, with 13 bases lying between them. DNA for the CDR3: TGTGCCAGCAGCTTGTTCAGGGAGGACCCTAACTATGGCTACACCTTC. This translates into CASSLFREDPNYGYTF.